This T cell receptor beta chain was documented in a study of shared clonotypes between healthy human individuals (dated by TCRdb to 2020 to 2021). In the study overall: The cohort comprised a couple of women and a few men aged 18 to 49 years. For each donor, three plates each were used for CD4 naive and CD4 memory, two plates were used for CD8 naive, and one plate was used for CD8 memory. Blood TCR repertoires of five healthy adults were deeply sequenced to estimate repertoire size and the extent of clonotype sharing between individuals. To increase sequencing depth and limit assay-specific biases, different laboratories used diverse techniques to prepare libraries and sequence TCR repertoires. Leukapheresis yielded between about 0.9 and 9.5 billion PBMCs per donor.

Healthy HIV-negative adults with no recently reported acute infections or vaccinations were included as donors. All donors were Caucasian adults living in Nashville, Tennessee, USA. CD4+ T cells were enriched by magnetic negative selection; naive cells were then positively selected on CD45RA, and the negative fraction formed the memory subset. Blood was collected by leukapheresis, and PBMCs were isolated by Ficoll-Histopaque density gradient centrifugation and then cryopreserved in liquid nitrogen vapor phase. Analytical flow cytometry was used to check the purity and quantity of each magnetically sorted T cell population. Genomic DNA was isolated from each sorted fraction and quantified by UV absorbance on a Nanodrop 2000c. On the study overall, not on this receptor specifically: Rarefaction of sorted-subset datasets indicated incomplete sequencing despite the large sequencing depth. Roughly 5% of naive CD4, 3.5% of naive CD8, 2.3% of memory CD4, and 0.4% of memory CD8 clonotypes were shared across four donors. Naive subsets generally had larger estimated clonotype richness than memory subsets did. Sampling was restricted to blood, and TCR repertoires in tissue are likely to differ from TCR repertoires in blood. The genetic and exposure-history diversity represented was limited by the small number of donors. Compared with non-shared clonotypes, clonotypes shared by all four sorted-subset donors had higher generation probabilities. Pairwise subsampling led to the expectation that sequencing depth would affect the degree of clonotype sharing among donors.

Using the deep immunoSEQ assay, multiplex PCR amplified TCR CDR3 regions from genomic DNA. Extracted genomic DNA from each cell subset was distributed evenly across all wells of several immunoSEQ 96-well plates, and each plate was treated as a replicate. Each replicate PCR for sorted subsets received around 210 ng genomic DNA, equal to tens of thousands of T cell genomes. The purified libraries were quantified using a Qubit 3.0 fluorometer, sized with a Bioanalyzer 2100, and then quantified again using the KAPA Library Quantification kit. Every immunoSEQ 96-well plate was sequenced on a separate single-read 150-cycle Illumina NextSeq 550 flow cell. In the authors' own workflow: Because only junctional sequences without quality scores were contained in the immunoSEQ output, filtering matching that applied to full-length reads could not be performed. To assign V/J genes and CDR3, sequences were annotated against IMGT germline references using PyIR, a Python wrapper for IgBLAST v1.9. Any read was removed if the V/J assignment was weak (E-value above 1e-6), the CDR3 was missing, or the read contained stop codons, out-of-frame junctions, or ambiguous translated residues. V3J clonotypes were defined as sequences sharing the same inferred V gene, J gene, and CDR3 amino acid sequence. Percentage overlap between repertoires was computed as shared unique clonotypes divided by the size of the smaller repertoire. RTK rarefaction, the Chao1 estimator, and Recon v2.1 estimates of unobserved clonotypes were used to assess repertoire richness. Generation probabilities for all TCRbeta clonotypes obtained by the gDNA method from several donors were computed using OLGA. Not all clones reach the TCRdb copy of this immuneACCESS table, which keeps in-frame sequences only. Checked studies attribute under half of the gap to unresolved V genes and leave the rest unexplained. V, J and clone size derive from that table, while D and trimming were established from the DNA sequence. The sample contains millions of clones, 85% to 95% of them found a single time. The ten largest account for under 0.15% of the sample.

This clone was recorded only once. Its recognized antigen is unknown. Base-call qualities are not available, and no considerably larger clone is one nucleotide away. The sequenced material came from naive CD4+ T cells sorted from blood. In the paper's terms, the cell subset or site label means: CD45RA+ positively selected. The receptor was isolated from a man between 18 and 35 years old in good health.

The nucleotides read TGTGCCAGCAGCTTGGTAAAGGGCGGCCCCTACGAGCAGTACTTC. The translation is CASSLVKGGPYEQYF. The chain uses TRBV5-8 and TRBJ2-7; no confident D gene assignment can be made. A distance of 12 bases separates the germline ends of V and J, which lose 0 bases and 2 bases respectively. The CDR3 starts with the cysteine, ends with the phenylalanine, and has 15 residues. CDR3 DNA is the only sequence kept; it has 45 bases, read in frame from the first base. Looking up the germline V gene yields CDR1 SGHTS and CDR2 YDEGEE.